A single sample gave rise to the 27 T cell receptor beta chains below, sequenced in a study of siplizumab effects on memory and regulatory T cells (dated by TCRdb to between 2018 and 2021). Libraries were constructed by the immunoSEQ multiplex PCR assay. TCRdb limited this immuneACCESS table to in-frame rearrangements with V and J called. A share of clones is missing; checked studies link under half to unresolved V genes, and the rest is unexplained. This sample lists 95,000 to 110,000 clones; over 90% were detected once. Together, the top ten hold approximately 0.6% of the sample. The sample consisted of Tregs sorted from blood. Receptors originate from a human donor in good health.

The chain uses TRBV4-1 and TRBJ2-7; TRBD1 aligns across 7 bases. CDR1 and CDR2 from the germline V gene are MGHRA and YSYEKL. The CDR3 length is 14 residues. V shed 6 bases, J shed 4 bases, and the junction held 9 bases outside the gene matches. The CDR3 spells CASSPRTGPYEQYF. Written as DNA, the CDR3 is TGCGCCAGCAGTCCTAGGACAGGTCCTTACGAGCAGTACTTC.

The CDR3: CASDRGRGTEAFF. The CDR3 DNA reads as TGTGCCTCCGACAGGGGGCGCGGCACTGAAGCTTTCTTT. The V gene is TRBV10-3, the J gene TRBJ1-1; 10 bases line up with TRBD1. V dropped 11 bases and J dropped 4; count of bases not matched to a gene: 7. This CDR3 spans 13 amino acids. Germline CDR1 is ENHRY and CDR2 is SYGVKD.

In this sample, this clone turned up a few times. The chain recombines TRBV19 with TRBJ2-5; D gene unclear. V was pared by 4 bases and J by 5 bases, with 8 bases between. This CDR3 is built from 12 residues. CDR1 and CDR2 from the germline V gene are LNHDA and SQIVND (reference sequence). Here the CDR3 reads CASSRGLETQYF. In nucleotides, the CDR3 is TGTGCCAGTAGTAGAGGTTTGGAGACCCAGTACTTC.

The chain recombines TRBV15 with TRBJ2-2; weak D call: TRBD1 (5 bases). The V gene's germline CDR1 is LNHNV and CDR2 YYDKDF (reference sequence). The CDR3 length is 15 residues. The V and J ends lost 4 bases and 4 bases respectively, with 13 bases between them. The CDR3 DNA reads as TGTGCCACCAGCACACAGGCAGGAGCCACCGGGGAGCTGTTTTTT. Amino acids: CATSTQAGATGELFF. Supplemented by reference TRBV15 and TRBJ2-2, the full variable domain reads DAMVIQNPRYQVTQFGKPVTLSCSQTLNHNVMYWYQQKSSQAPKLLFHYYDKDFNNEADTPDNFQSRRPNTSFCFLDIRSPGLGDTAMYLCATSTQAGATGELFFGEGSRLTVL.

This chain joins TRBV5-1 and TRBJ2-7; TRBD1 matches at 7 bases. CDR1 is SGHRS and CDR2 is YFSETQ in the germline V gene. V lost 4 bases, J lost 7 bases, and 2 bases stayed unmatched. This CDR3 comprises 11 residues. In DNA, the CDR3 is TGCGCCAGCAGCCCAGGGGGAGAGCAGTACTTC. Translation: CASSPGGEQYF.

This chain joins TRBV7-9 and TRBJ1-2; D is unresolved. CDR3 length equals 11 residues. The germline V gene has CDR1 SEHNR and CDR2 FQNEAQ (reference sequence). The ends were cut back, 2 bases at V and 7 bases at J, with 5 bases in the middle. CDR3 in DNA: TGTGCCAGCAGCTTATCAGGTGGCTACACCTTC. Protein sequence: CASSLSGGYTF.

The V and J genes are TRBV6-1 and TRBJ2-7; the D call may be TRBD1 or TRBD2 (7 bases each). The CDR3 consists of 14 residues. V lost 4 bases to trimming and J lost 2 bases, with 12 bases between them. CDR1 and CDR2 (germline): MNHNS, SASEGT. The CDR3 is CASSVQGGPYEQYF. The CDR3 DNA is TGTGCCAGCAGTGTTCAGGGGGGGCCCTACGAGCAGTACTTC.

The chain combines TRBV9 with TRBJ1-6, with D unresolved. CDR1 and CDR2 (germline): SGDLS, YYNGEE. Trimming left V 3 bases short and J 6 bases short, with 13 bases between. The CDR3 length is 15 residues. Here the CDR3 reads CASSARLHTNSPLHF. The CDR3 region has the DNA TGTGCCAGCAGCGCCCGGCTCCATACTAATTCACCCCTCCACTTT. The entire variable domain, with the rest obtained from reference TRBV9 and TRBJ1-6, is as follows: DSGVTQTPKHLITATGQRVTLRCSPRSGDLSVYWYQQSLDQGLQFLIQYYNGEERAKGNILERFSAQQFPDLHSELNLSSLELGDSALYFCASSARLHTNSPLHFGNGTRLTVT.

This chain connects TRBV7-6 to TRBJ1-1; no firm D call. The CDR3 totals 15 residues. Germline V lookup: CDR1 SGHVS, CDR2 FNYEAQ. V was pared by 2 bases and J by 1 base, with 11 bases between. This CDR3 is CASSLTQAPNTEAFF. CDR3 in DNA: TGTGCCAGCAGCTTAACCCAGGCTCCGAACACTGAAGCTTTCTTT. Together with reference TRBV7-6 and TRBJ1-1, the CDR3 gives the full variable domain: GAGVSQSPRYKVTKRGQDVALRCDPISGHVSLYWYRQALGQGPEFLTYFNYEAQQDKSGLPNDRFSAERPEGSISTLTIQRTEQRDSAMYRCASSLTQAPNTEAFFGQGTRLTVV.

The chain has TRBV5-1 and TRBJ1-6; TRBD1 might be the D (6 bases). Per germline, CDR1 SGHRS and CDR2 YFSETQ. V lost 4 bases and J 1 base, leaving 12 bases between the germline ends. The CDR3 runs 16 residues. In nucleotides, the CDR3 is TGCGCCAGCAGCCGGCGAGGGGGTTCCTATAATTCACCCCTCCACTTT. It translates to CASSRRGGSYNSPLHF.

The chain uses TRBV4-3 and TRBJ1-1; D may be TRBD1 (5 bases). The germline V and J ends were trimmed by 1 base and 4 bases, with 10 bases remaining between them. The CDR3 is made up of 14 amino acids. Germline V gene lookup returns CDR1 LGHNA and CDR2 YSLEER. Here the CDR3 reads CASSQGRVGTEAFF. DNA of the CDR3: TGCGCCAGCAGCCAAGGCAGGGTCGGCACTGAAGCTTTCTTT.

The chain employs TRBV5-6 and TRBJ1-2; no reliable D call. V was cut by 2 bases and J by 4 bases, with 12 bases left in between. The V gene's germline CDR1 is SGHDT and CDR2 YYEEEE. The CDR3 sequence is 14 residues long. Written as DNA, the CDR3 is TGTGCCAGCAGCTTTATCCGGGGAGGCTATGGCTACACCTTC. Encoded protein: CASSFIRGGYGYTF.

The gene calls are TRBV6-5 and TRBJ1-1, with 7 bases matching TRBD1. From germline, CDR1 is MNHEY and CDR2 SVGAGI. This CDR3 is 14 amino acids long. V lost 4 bases, J lost 1 base, and 3 bases stayed unmatched. Here the CDR3 DNA reads TGTGCCAGCAGTTTCCACAGGGGGAACACTGAAGCTTTCTTT. Translating it yields CASSFHRGNTEAFF.

This clone was seen a handful of times. CDR3 bases: TGTGCCAGCAGCGGATGGACAGCCGATAACTATGGCTACACCTTC. This sequence encodes CASSGWTADNYGYTF. The chain carries TRBV9 and TRBJ1-2; TRBD1 is a possible D gene (6 bases). The germline V gene encodes CDR1 SGDLS and CDR2 YYNGEE. The V end lost 3 bases, the J end lost 1 base, and 13 bases lay between the germline ends. This CDR3 is built from 15 residues.

The chain links TRBV30 to TRBJ1-2, with a weak D call TRBD1 (6 bases). The CDR3 is 15 amino acids. The V gene lost 5 bases and the J gene lost 5 bases, with 21 bases spanning the gap. Germline CDR1 and CDR2: GTSNPN and SVGIG (reference sequence). CDR3 sequence reads: CAWGDDRSNLYGYTF. The CDR3 DNA reads as TGTGCCTGGGGAGACGACAGGTCGAATTTGTATGGCTACACCTTC.

The chain joins TRBV20-1 to TRBJ2-7; 11 bases fit TRBD1. This CDR3 is built from 10 residues. Germline V gene lookup returns CDR1 DFQATT and CDR2 SNEGSKA (reference sequence). CDR3 sequence reads: CRGQGEEQYF. The CDR3 DNA is TGCAGGGGACAGGGGGAAGAGCAGTACTTC.

The V gene is TRBV7-9, the J gene TRBJ2-5; 8 positions match TRBD1. The CDR3 consists of 15 residues. Germline V gives CDR1 SEHNR, CDR2 FQNEAQ (reference sequence). V was clipped by 6 bases and J by 1 base; unmatched bases: 7. The CDR3 sequence: CASSPGDRGQETQYF. For the CDR3, the DNA is TGTGCCAGCAGTCCAGGAGACAGGGGCCAAGAGACCCAGTACTTC.

The CDR3 here is CASSHPRETQYF. The CDR3 DNA is TGTGCCAGCAGCCACCCTCGAGAGACCCAGTACTTC. The chain is built from TRBV6-5 and TRBJ2-5, with unresolved D. The CDR3 has 12 amino acids. Trimming removed 6 bases at V and 4 bases at J, with 9 bases between. Per the germline V gene, CDR1 is MNHEY and CDR2 is SVGAGI.

This sequence joins TRBV6-1 and TRBJ2-2; TRBD2 might be the D (5 bases). Germline V gene sequence: CDR1 MNHNS, CDR2 SASEGT. The length of the CDR3 is 14 residues. The V and J ends lost 6 bases and 2 bases respectively, with 10 bases between them. For the CDR3, the DNA is TGTGCCAGCAGGCCACCGGGAAACACCGGGGAGCTGTTTTTT. Translated, it gives CASRPPGNTGELFF.

The rearrangement uses TRBV5-1 and TRBJ2-2, with TRBD2 as a possible D gene (6 bases). V lost 7 bases and J lost 4, with 14 bases in between. Germline V gene lookup returns CDR1 SGHRS and CDR2 YFSETQ. This CDR3 region has 14 residues. The CDR3 DNA reads TGCGCCAGCGAAGGCGGGGAAGGCACCGGGGAGCTGTTTTTT. Translating gives CASEGGEGTGELFF.

V and J are TRBV11-2 and TRBJ2-3; tentative D call: TRBD2 (5 bases). Germline V lookup: CDR1 SGHAT, CDR2 FQNNGV. The CDR3 totals 16 residues. V was cut by 5 bases and J by 0 bases, with 15 bases left in between. CDR3 nucleotide sequence: TGTGCCAGCAGCCGACGACTATCAACCAGCACAGATACGCAGTATTTT. Its translation: CASSRRLSTSTDTQYF.

This clone has just a few counts. This chain links TRBV11-3 with TRBJ2-3; maybe TRBD2 (6 bases). The CDR3 totals 14 residues. V gave up 5 bases and J gave up 5 bases, with 14 bases separating them. CDR1 and CDR2 (germline): SGHNT, YENEEA. Written as DNA, the CDR3 is TGTGCCAGCAGCCCGTGGGGGGTGAAAGATACGCAGTATTTT. Encoded protein: CASSPWGVKDTQYF.

V and J are TRBV20-1 and TRBJ2-3; D unresolved. Trimming pared 5 bases from V and 6 bases from J, leaving 9 bases between. This CDR3 spans 11 amino acids. CDR1 DFQATT and CDR2 SNEGSKA come from the germline V gene (reference sequence). In DNA form, the CDR3 reads TGCAGTGCTGTTCCGTTCGATACGCAGTATTTT. This codes for CSAVPFDTQYF.

The chain links TRBV6-1 to TRBJ1-1; D remains unclear. The germline CDR1 and CDR2 sequences are MNHNS and SASEGT. The CDR3 totals 10 residues. The V and J ends lost 3 bases and 11 bases respectively, with 7 bases between them. Here the CDR3 reads CASSERAAFF. Here the CDR3 DNA reads TGTGCCAGCAGTGAGCGGGCCGCTTTCTTT.

The chain joins TRBV18 to TRBJ1-2, with a possible D match to TRBD1 (5 bases). The CDR3 totals 13 residues. Germline CDR1 KGHSH, CDR2 LQKENI. The germline V and J ends were trimmed by 3 bases and 5 bases, with 10 bases remaining between them. CDR3 DNA: TGTGCCAGCTCACCCACAGGCGGGTATGGCTACACCTTC. Protein product: CASSPTGGYGYTF.

This clone appeared once. The chain employs TRBV19 and TRBJ1-1, with D tentatively TRBD1 (5 bases). The CDR3 length is 14 residues. Deletions cut 3 bases from V and 0 bases from J, with 8 bases between. CDR1 LNHDA and CDR2 SQIVND come from the germline V gene (reference sequence). For the CDR3, the DNA is TGTGCCAGTAGTATGGGCAGGGTGAACACTGAAGCTTTCTTT. Amino acid sequence: CASSMGRVNTEAFF.

The rearrangement uses TRBV18 and TRBJ2-1; TRBD1 agrees at 10 bases. The trim removed 1 base at V and 3 bases at J, leaving 0 bases unmatched. In germline, CDR1 is KGHSH, CDR2 LQKENI. The CDR3 runs 15 residues. The CDR3 DNA reads TGTGCCAGCTCACCACGGACAGGGGGCTACAATGAGCAGTTCTTC. Translating it yields CASSPRTGGYNEQFF.